What follows describes a single T cell receptor (beta chain). Additional DNA sequences in this sample encode the identical CDR3. From germline, CDR1 is LNHNV and CDR2 YYDKDF (reference sequence). V dropped 0 bases and J dropped 7 bases, with 9 bases sitting between them. The CDR3 has 13 amino acids. These data come from a study of control samples from healthy donors and cancer patients. Profiling relied on immunoSEQ multiplex PCR, and the TCRdb table lists in-frame clones only, not all of them. Of fewer than 200,000 clones listed, around 87% are singletons. The chain employs TRBV15 and TRBJ1-2; D may be TRBD1 (5 bases). Specimen: blood. This clonotype originated in a woman between 45 and 65 years old in good health. The CDR3, as DNA: TGTGCCACCAGCAGAGATAGGGGAAGTGGCTACACCTTC. It translates to CATSRDRGSGYTF.